This T cell receptor beta chain was sequenced for a study of Graves' ophthalmopathy and Graves' hyperthyroidism. In its sample, this clonotype was seen many times. No antigen is known for it. Study findings and constraints: Clonotypes were expanded in thyroid at above 0.001 frequency, and most also appeared in blood. The model reached approximately 70% sensitivity and 72.22% specificity for predicting ophthalmopathy progression.

The CDR3 extends over 13 amino acids. Trimming removed 2 bases from V and 9 bases from J, with 13 bases in between. Germline CDR1 and CDR2: SGHTA and FQGNSA. Eligible hyperthyroidism cases comprised new diagnoses of under 2 months' duration in individuals aged 18 to 65. Transcripts of RNA were the source for amplifying TCR beta CDR3 regions. HTBI-primed RT-PCR formed the first round, and a multiplex PCR formed the second. MiXCR, run by TCRdb on the multiplex PCR reads, gives a single entry per CDR3 protein. The sample yields 1 million to 1.3 million distinct CDR3 sequences, 35% to 45% seen once. What was sequenced was peripheral blood or thyroid tissue (not recorded which). The genes are TRBV7-2 and TRBJ1-1; D remains ambiguous. The clonotype originates from an adult man with Graves' hyperthyroidism. This chain's CDR3 is CASSLRALPQAFF. The CDR3 bases are TGTGCCAGCAGCTTACGGGCCCTACCTCAAGCTTTCTTT.